These 6 T cell receptor beta chains share one sample of origin, sequenced in a study of T cell responses to AZD1222 COVID-19 vaccine. Only in-frame clones appear in the TCRdb table, and some are missing; sequencing was by immunoSEQ multiplex PCR. The sample shows about 120,000 clones, about 92% of them seen only once. The material sequenced was peripheral blood, taken 28 days after the second AZD1222 dose. All receptors come from an adult who received the AZD1222 COVID-19 vaccine.

This chain joins TRBV10-3 and TRBJ1-6, with D possibly matching TRBD1 (6 bases). Germline CDR1 reads ENHRY; CDR2 reads SYGVKD. The ends were cut back, 9 bases at V and 7 bases at J, with 16 bases in the middle. This CDR3 is built from 14 residues. The CDR3 here is CAMSSGTINSPLHF. The CDR3 region has the DNA TGTGCCATGTCTTCGGGGACAATCAATTCACCCCTCCACTTT.

The CDR3 coding sequence is TGTGCCAGCAGCTTAGTAGTGTGGGCAGGAGCAATGAACACTGAAGCTTTCTTT. Translation: CASSLVVWAGAMNTEAFF. The genes are TRBV7-8 and TRBJ1-1; no firm D call. Trimming removed 1 base at V and 0 bases at J, with 18 bases between. In germline, CDR1 is SGHVS, CDR2 FQNEAQ. The CDR3 has 18 residues.

The J gene is TRBJ2-5, the V gene TRBV6-4; the D call may be TRBD1 or TRBD2 (5 bases each). This CDR3 region has 16 residues. From germline, CDR1 is MRHNA and CDR2 SNTAGT. Trimming stripped 4 bases from V and 4 bases from J, with 19 bases between. CDR3 sequence (DNA): TGTGCCAGCAGTGGCCTCAGGGACGTGTTTTTAGAGACCCAGTACTTC. Protein product: CASSGLRDVFLETQYF.

This clone has only a few counts. The chain uses TRBV7-9 and TRBJ1-4; D ambiguous. The CDR3 consists of 14 residues. The V and J ends lost 2 bases and 4 bases respectively, with 8 bases between them. Per the germline V gene, CDR1 is SEHNR and CDR2 is FQNEAQ (reference sequence). The CDR3 DNA follows: TGTGCCAGCAGCTTACGGTCTAGTAATGAAAAACTGTTTTTT. Residues: CASSLRSSNEKLFF.

The J gene is TRBJ1-1, the V gene TRBV6-5, with a weak D call TRBD1 (6 bases). The germline V gene encodes CDR1 MNHEY and CDR2 SVGAGI. The V gene lost 6 bases and the J gene lost 8 bases, with 7 bases spanning the gap. The CDR3 spans 10 residues. DNA for the CDR3: TGTGCCAGCAGCGACAGGGAAGCTTTCTTT. Translated, it gives CASSDREAFF.

The chain employs TRBV19 and TRBJ2-2; 10 bases align to TRBD2. CDR3 length: 17 residues. J was trimmed by 4 bases and V by 6 bases; bases with no gene match: 11. Germline assignment: CDR1 LNHDA and CDR2 SQIVND (reference sequence). The CDR3 here is CASRSGLAGGTTGELFF. Written as DNA, the CDR3 is TGTGCCAGTAGGAGCGGTTTAGCGGGAGGAACCACCGGGGAGCTGTTTTTT.